This T cell receptor beta chain was sequenced for a study of T cell repertoires and Cas9 in healthy adults (dated by TCRdb to the late 2010s). Turning to the overall study: Multi-effector potency, cytotoxicity and lineage determination within the CD4 and CD8 compartments were characterized for SpCas9-reactive T cells. The study examined preexisting T cell immunity against the Streptococcus pyogenes Cas9 nuclease (SpCas9) used in CRISPR gene editing. Beyond this particular receptor, the publication reports: In vitro, the proliferation and function of SpCas9-reactive effector T cells were reported to be mitigated by SpCas9-reactive regulatory T cells.

The receptor library was made with the immunoSEQ multiplex PCR assay. TCRdb stores this immuneACCESS table with in-frame sequences only. Part of the clones is absent; in the studies checked, under half of the shortfall reflects unresolved V genes, and no reason is known for the rest. The sample table shows 20,000 to 25,000 clones, and 90% are seen once. Of the sample, 0.6% to 0.8% is held by the ten largest clones. Healthy humans were used as donors in the study. This clone was seen only once. Its cognate antigen has yet to be identified. Base qualities are missing; no much larger clone stands one base away. The sequenced sample was CD4+ effector T cells (CD127+, CD25-, CD137-, CD154-) from PBMCs; culture status not recorded. The TCR was taken from a human donor in good health.

The DNA sequence is given as TGTGCCAGCAGCCAAAATAGCGGGGGGATTACAGATACGCAGTATTTT. It is translated as CASSQNSGGITDTQYF. Rearrangement joined TRBV4-2 to TRBJ2-3, and TRBD2 aligns with 10 junction nucleotides. V is trimmed back by 2 bases and J by 3 bases, and the junction contains 5 bases that no gene match accounts for. CDR1 and CDR2, per the germline V gene, are LGHNA and YNFKEQ. There are 16 amino acids in the CDR3, from cysteine to phenylalanine inclusive. Only CDR3 DNA remains: 48 bases, in frame from the first base.